This T cell receptor beta chain was documented in a study of blood T cells in healthy people across ages. The overall study: With template switching, about one barcoded beta molecule was captured per two T cells. Study-wide results and limits: Estimated diversity that came from one million T cells was considered an underestimate.

About this clonotype itself: Its target is not known.

Together with a sample-barcoded 5' primer, a J-beta primer mix was included in a second PCR lasting roughly 6 to 12 cycles. TCRdb itself ran the 5' RACE reads through MiXCR, one entry per CDR3 protein. The data show about 570,000 distinct CDR3 sequences, 25% to 30% seen once. This CDR3 has 11 residues. PBMCs, at least 6.5 million per sample, were isolated. Per sample, extraction of total RNA gave at least 5 micrograms in every case. This chain uses TRBV12-3 or TRBV12-4 with TRBJ1-5, with D hard to call. This clonotype originated in a woman between 70 and 85 years old in good health. The material sequenced was blood. In nucleotides, the CDR3 is TGTGACTCCCGGGGAGAGCAGCCCCAGCATTTT. Its protein product is CDSRGEQPQHF.